The clone carrying this T cell receptor (beta chain) was recorded only once. Antigen unknown. The data belong to a study of cytomegalovirus exposure and HLA in healthy donors. Researchers ran the PCR with 60 Vbeta and 13 Jbeta primers. Clones were read by immunoSEQ multiplex PCR, and TCRdb kept only the in-frame ones, dropping some. Among some 130,000 clones, approximately 85% were seen once, and the ten largest hold 1.5% to 2%. CDR3 length: 16 residues. CDR1 is MNHNS and CDR2 is SASEGT in the germline V gene. V lost 1 base to trimming and J lost 6 bases, with 17 bases between them. Study observations and caveats: In a later analysis, HLA-C alleles had the fewest associated TCRs, DRB1 alleles the most. Later work associated 17,000 or so TCR beta sequences with HLA alleles at 0.05 false discovery rate. Researchers counted around 160 TCR beta chains as cytomegalovirus-associated.

The sequence came from a boy aged 5-17 years in good health and CMV-seronegative. V usage is TRBV6-1 and J usage is TRBJ2-3, with D perhaps TRBD1 (6 bases). The sequencing input was PBMCs. The CDR3 is CASSEGGRRDLDTQYF. CDR3 sequence (DNA): TGTGCCAGCAGTGAAGGGGGGCGTAGGGATCTTGATACGCAGTATTTT.